The rows below give T cell receptor beta chains drawn from one sample of a study of blood T cell repertoires in COVID-19. The method was immunoSEQ multiplex PCR; TCRdb's version includes in-frame clones alone and lacks a portion of them. The sample has about 160,000 clones, 84% seen once. The material sequenced was peripheral blood. Every receptor here comes from a man aged 35-49 years who had recovered from COVID-19. Each CDR3 is given without its conserved first and last residue. D genes are given only for firm matches. Part of the rows lack a size; the others show once, few, many or a class for expanded clones.

j_call clone_size d_call v_call cdr3_aa
TRBJ2-1 - TRBD1 TRBV27 ASQTGQGPRYNEQF
TRBJ2-5 - TRBD1 TRBV7-9 ASSPTGGKETQY
TRBJ2-7 - TRBD2 TRBV7-2 ASSSYGGEQY
TRBJ2-1 - - TRBV4-3 ASSQDGRYDEQF
TRBJ2-7 - TRBD1 TRBV15 ATQYNRGVDEQY
TRBJ1-4 once - TRBV6-5 ASSWGWGGDEKLF
TRBJ2-4 - TRBD1 TRBV18 ASSPPRTGEVAKNIQY
TRBJ1-2 once - TRBV3-1/TRBV3-2 ASSQGVEDGYT
TRBJ1-6 - TRBD1 TRBV30 AWPGQNNSPLH
TRBJ2-1 - - TRBV24-1 ATSAPTGRAGGEEQF
TRBJ1-5 - - TRBV30 AWSPGTGPNQPQH
TRBJ2-1 - TRBD2 TRBV9 ASSPGLANEQF
TRBJ2-5 - TRBD2 TRBV6-5 ASTPEGGGETQY
TRBJ2-2 - - TRBV28 ASSPTRLNTGELF
TRBJ2-5 - TRBD2 TRBV7-8 ASSRSGGPQETQY
TRBJ2-7 - TRBD1 TRBV6-5 ASSYSGTAYEQY
TRBJ2-7 - - TRBV6-2/TRBV6-3 ASSYTRGYEQY
TRBJ2-6 many TRBD2 TRBV28 ASTNSWTSGFLGGANVLT
TRBJ2-5 - - TRBV28 ASSLVQQETQY
TRBJ1-2 once - TRBV6-6 ASGQQVYGYT
TRBJ2-7 - - TRBV10-3 AIRDGTNEQY
TRBJ2-7 - - TRBV27 ASSTGIEQY
TRBJ1-1 - - TRBV6-5 ASTGWHTEAF
TRBJ1-3 - - TRBV19 ASSMRDKSSGNTIY
TRBJ2-7 - - TRBV7-9 ASSYKAGSEQY
TRBJ2-2 - TRBD1 TRBV5-5 ASSSGTVNTGELF
TRBJ2-7 - - TRBV19 ASSRFWDTTYEQY
TRBJ1-2 - - TRBV30 AWSTGMDGYT
TRBJ2-1 - - TRBV4-1 ASSLAGVTYNEQF
TRBJ2-2 - - TRBV7-8 ASSPEHRGTGELF
TRBJ2-3 - - TRBV6-2/TRBV6-3 ASSFIRWGRSTDTQY
TRBJ1-2 - TRBD1 TRBV19 ASSMDRERDGYT
TRBJ2-4 - - TRBV19 ASSPGGIKGNIQY
TRBJ2-1 few - TRBV24-1 ATRPDRNNEQF
TRBJ2-5 once TRBD2 TRBV7-9 ASSRLGGEETQY
TRBJ2-7 - TRBD2 TRBV6-2/TRBV6-3 ASSYLTSSGAPYEQY
TRBJ1-5 - - TRBV6-5 ASSYNENQPQH
TRBJ2-7 - - TRBV15 ATSRGGGTTYEQY
TRBJ2-5 once TRBD2 TRBV30 AWRLSGLVYGAQY
TRBJ2-2 once TRBD1 TRBV30 AWTRTGGTGELF
TRBJ1-4 - TRBD1 TRBV7-2 ASSSETGTGSEKLF
TRBJ1-5 - - TRBV20-1 SASDGGGNQPQH
TRBJ2-2 - TRBD2 TRBV6-4 ASGSGPTGELF
TRBJ2-1 - TRBD2 TRBV7-2 ASSLVAGGGGEQF
TRBJ1-1 - TRBD1 TRBV29-1 STTTLRQGAWRTEAF
TRBJ2-5 - - TRBV4-3 ASSQDPRGETQY
TRBJ2-1 - TRBD1 TRBV9 ASSEGQGKDNEQF
TRBJ2-1 - TRBD2 TRBV6-5 ASSSVGGEQF
TRBJ1-6 - TRBD1 TRBV28 ASCLGQGVSPLH
TRBJ2-7 - - TRBV29-1 SVEVHYEQY
TRBJ1-4 - - TRBV11-3 ASSLDGGANEKLF
TRBJ2-5 - TRBD2 TRBV30 AWSGNGAGVWETQY
TRBJ1-2 - - TRBV6-1 ASSERQGFGYT